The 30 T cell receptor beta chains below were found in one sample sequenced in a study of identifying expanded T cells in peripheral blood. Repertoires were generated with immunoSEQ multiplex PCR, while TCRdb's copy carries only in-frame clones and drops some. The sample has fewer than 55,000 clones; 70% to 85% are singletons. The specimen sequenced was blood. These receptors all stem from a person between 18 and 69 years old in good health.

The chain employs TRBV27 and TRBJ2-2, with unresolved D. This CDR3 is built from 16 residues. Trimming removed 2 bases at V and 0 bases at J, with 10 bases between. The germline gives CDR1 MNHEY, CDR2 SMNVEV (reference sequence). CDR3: CASSLRPQPNTGELFF. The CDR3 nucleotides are TGTGCCAGCAGTTTAAGGCCACAACCGAACACCGGGGAGCTGTTTTTT.

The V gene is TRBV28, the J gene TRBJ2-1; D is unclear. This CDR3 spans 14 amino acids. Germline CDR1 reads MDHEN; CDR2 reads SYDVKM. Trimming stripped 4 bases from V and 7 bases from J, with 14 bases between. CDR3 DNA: TGTGCCAGCAGTTCGCCCGGGTGGGTTAATGAGCAGTTCTTC. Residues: CASSSPGWVNEQFF. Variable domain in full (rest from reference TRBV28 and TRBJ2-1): DVKVTQSSRYLVKRTGEKVFLECVQDMDHENMFWYRQDPGLGLRLIYFSYDVKMKEKGDIPEGYSVSREKKERFSLILESASTNQTSMYLCASSSPGWVNEQFFGPGTRLTVL.

The CDR3 sequence: CASRRRGLDGNTEAFF. Written as DNA, the CDR3 is TGTGCCAGCAGACGCAGGGGGCTTGATGGGAACACTGAAGCTTTCTTT. The V call is TRBV5-6, the J call TRBJ1-1; TRBD1 agrees at 8 bases. The CDR3 covers 16 residues. Germline loops: CDR1 SGHDT, CDR2 YYEEEE. V was pared by 5 bases and J by 1 base, with 10 bases of the junction left unmatched.

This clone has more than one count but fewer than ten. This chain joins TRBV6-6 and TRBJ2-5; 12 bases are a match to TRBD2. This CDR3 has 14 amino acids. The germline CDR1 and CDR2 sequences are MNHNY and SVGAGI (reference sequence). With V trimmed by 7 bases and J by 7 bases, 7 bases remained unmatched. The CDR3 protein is CASTPSGGEGTQYF. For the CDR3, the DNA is TGTGCCAGCACACCTAGCGGGGGGGAGGGGACCCAGTACTTC.

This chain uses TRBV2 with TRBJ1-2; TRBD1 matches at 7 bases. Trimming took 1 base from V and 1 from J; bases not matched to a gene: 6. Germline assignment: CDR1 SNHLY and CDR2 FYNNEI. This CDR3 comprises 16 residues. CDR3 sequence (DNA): TGTGCCAGCAGTGAAGTAGGACAGGACCTTAACTATGGCTACACCTTC. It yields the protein CASSEVGQDLNYGYTF.

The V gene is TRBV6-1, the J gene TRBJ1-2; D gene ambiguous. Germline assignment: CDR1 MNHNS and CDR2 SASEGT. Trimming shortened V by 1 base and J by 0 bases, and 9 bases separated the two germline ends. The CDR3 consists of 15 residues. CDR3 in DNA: TGTGCCAGCAGTGAAGAGCTTTTAGCTAACTATGGCTACACCTTC. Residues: CASSEELLANYGYTF.

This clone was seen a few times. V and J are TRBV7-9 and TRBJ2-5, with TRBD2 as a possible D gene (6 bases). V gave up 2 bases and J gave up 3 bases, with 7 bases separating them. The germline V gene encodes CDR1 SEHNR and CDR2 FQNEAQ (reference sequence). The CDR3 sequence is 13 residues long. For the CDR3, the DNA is TGTGCCAGCAGCTTATCTAGCGAAGAGACCCAGTACTTC. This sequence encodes CASSLSSEETQYF.

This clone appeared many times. The CDR3 region has the DNA TGTGCCAGCTCACCAGATAACTATGGCTACACCTTC. This gives the protein CASSPDNYGYTF. This rearrangement joins TRBV18 to TRBJ1-2; D gene uncertain. V was clipped by 2 bases and J by 1 base, with 2 bases between them. Germline V CDR1 and CDR2: KGHSH, LQKENI. CDR3 length: 12 amino acids.

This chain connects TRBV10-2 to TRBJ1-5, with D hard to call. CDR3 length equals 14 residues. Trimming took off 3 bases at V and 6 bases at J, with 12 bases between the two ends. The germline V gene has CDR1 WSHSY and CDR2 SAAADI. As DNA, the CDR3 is TGCGCCAGCAGTGAAGGAGGGAAACTTCAGCCCCAGCATTTT. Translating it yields CASSEGGKLQPQHF.

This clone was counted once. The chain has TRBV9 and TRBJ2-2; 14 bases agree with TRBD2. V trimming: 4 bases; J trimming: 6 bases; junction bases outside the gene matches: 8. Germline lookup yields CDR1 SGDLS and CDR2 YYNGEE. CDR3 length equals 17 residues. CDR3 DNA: TGTGCCAGCAGCCCCCGGACTAGCGGGAGGTGGGCCGGGGAGCTGTTTTTT. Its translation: CASSPRTSGRWAGELFF. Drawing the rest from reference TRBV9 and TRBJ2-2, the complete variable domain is DSGVTQTPKHLITATGQRVTLRCSPRSGDLSVYWYQQSLDQGLQFLIQYYNGEERAKGNILERFSAQQFPDLHSELNLSSLELGDSALYFCASSPRTSGRWAGELFFGEGSRLTVL.

CDR3 nucleotides: TGCAGCGTTGTGGGGTATGGAAACATTCAGTACTTC. This sequence encodes CSVVGYGNIQYF. The chain combines TRBV29-1 with TRBJ2-4, with D unclear. The CDR3 sequence is 12 residues long. From germline, CDR1 is SQVTM and CDR2 ANQGSEA. Deletions cut 4 bases from V and 6 bases from J, with 10 bases between.

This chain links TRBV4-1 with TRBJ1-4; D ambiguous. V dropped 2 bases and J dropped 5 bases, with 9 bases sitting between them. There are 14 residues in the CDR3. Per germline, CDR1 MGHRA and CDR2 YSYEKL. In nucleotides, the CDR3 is TGCGCCAGCAGCCAATCCCCCGGGAATGAAAAACTGTTTTTT. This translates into CASSQSPGNEKLFF.

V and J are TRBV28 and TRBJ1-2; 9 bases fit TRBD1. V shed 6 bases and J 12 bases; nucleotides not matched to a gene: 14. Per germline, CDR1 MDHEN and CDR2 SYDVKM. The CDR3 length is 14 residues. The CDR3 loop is CASSPPAGTGYNTF. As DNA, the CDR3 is TGTGCCAGCAGCCCTCCTGCCGGGACAGGGTATAACACCTTC.

The chain's CDR3 is CASGREETQYF. For the CDR3, the DNA is TGTGCCAGCGGGCGGGAAGAGACCCAGTACTTC. The chain links TRBV7-9 to TRBJ2-5; D is perhaps TRBD2 (5 bases). Germline CDR1 and CDR2: SEHNR and FQNEAQ (reference sequence). Trimming took off 8 bases at V and 3 bases at J, with 7 bases between the two ends. The CDR3 consists of 11 residues.

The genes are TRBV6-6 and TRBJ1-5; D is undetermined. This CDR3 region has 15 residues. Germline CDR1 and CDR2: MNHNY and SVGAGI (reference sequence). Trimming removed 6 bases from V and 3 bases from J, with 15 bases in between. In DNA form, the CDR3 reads TGTGCCAGCAGCCCCCCTAGCGGGGACAATCAGCCCCAGCATTTT. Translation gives CASSPPSGDNQPQHF.

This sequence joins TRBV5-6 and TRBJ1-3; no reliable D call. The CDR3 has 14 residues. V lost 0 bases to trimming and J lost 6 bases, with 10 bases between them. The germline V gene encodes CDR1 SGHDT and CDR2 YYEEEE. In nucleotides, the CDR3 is TGTGCCAGCAGCTTGGGGGTACTGAAAAACACCATATATTTT. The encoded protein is CASSLGVLKNTIYF.

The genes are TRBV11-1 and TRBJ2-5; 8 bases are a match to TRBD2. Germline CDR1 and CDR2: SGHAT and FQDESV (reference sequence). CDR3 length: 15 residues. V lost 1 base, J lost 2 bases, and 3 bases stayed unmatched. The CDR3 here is CASSLGAGGQETQYF. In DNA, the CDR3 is TGTGCCAGCAGCTTAGGTGCGGGGGGTCAAGAGACCCAGTACTTC.

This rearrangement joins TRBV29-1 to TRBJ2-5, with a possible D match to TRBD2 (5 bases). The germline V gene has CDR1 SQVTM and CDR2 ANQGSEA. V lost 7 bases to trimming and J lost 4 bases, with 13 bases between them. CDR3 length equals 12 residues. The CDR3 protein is CSAERVGETQYF. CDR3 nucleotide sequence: TGCAGCGCCGAGAGGGTGGGAGAGACCCAGTACTTC.

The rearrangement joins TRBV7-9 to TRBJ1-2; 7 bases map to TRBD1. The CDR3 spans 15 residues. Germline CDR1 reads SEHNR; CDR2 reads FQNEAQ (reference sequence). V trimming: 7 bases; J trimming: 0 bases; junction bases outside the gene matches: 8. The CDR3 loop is CASTQNRGPNYGYTF. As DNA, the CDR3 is TGTGCCAGCACCCAGAACAGGGGCCCTAACTATGGCTACACCTTC.

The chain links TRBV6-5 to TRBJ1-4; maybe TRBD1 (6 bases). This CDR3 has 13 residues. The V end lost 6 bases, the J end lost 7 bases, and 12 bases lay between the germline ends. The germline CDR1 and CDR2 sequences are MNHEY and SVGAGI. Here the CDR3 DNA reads TGTGCCAGCAGGGCTAGGACAGTTGAAAAACTGTTTTTT. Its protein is CASRARTVEKLFF.

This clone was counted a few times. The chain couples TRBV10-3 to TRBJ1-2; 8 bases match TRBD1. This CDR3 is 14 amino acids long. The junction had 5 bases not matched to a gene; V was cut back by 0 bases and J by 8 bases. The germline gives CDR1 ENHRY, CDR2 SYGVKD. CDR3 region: CAISESTGAGGYTF. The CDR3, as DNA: TGTGCCATCAGTGAGTCGACAGGGGCAGGCGGCTACACCTTC.

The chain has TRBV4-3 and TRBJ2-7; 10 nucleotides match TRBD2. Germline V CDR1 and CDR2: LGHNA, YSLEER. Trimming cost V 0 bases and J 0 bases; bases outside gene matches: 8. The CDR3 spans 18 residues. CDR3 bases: TGCGCCAGCAGCCAAGACTTAGCGGGAGGACTTCTCTCCTACGAGCAGTACTTC. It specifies CASSQDLAGGLLSYEQYF.

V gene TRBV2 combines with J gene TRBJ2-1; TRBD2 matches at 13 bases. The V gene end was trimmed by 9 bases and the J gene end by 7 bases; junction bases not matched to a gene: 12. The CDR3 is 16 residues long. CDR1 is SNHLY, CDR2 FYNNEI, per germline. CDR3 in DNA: TGTGCCAGTCGGACCCGGACTAGCGGGAGTCAGAATGAGCAGTTCTTC. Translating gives CASRTRTSGSQNEQFF.

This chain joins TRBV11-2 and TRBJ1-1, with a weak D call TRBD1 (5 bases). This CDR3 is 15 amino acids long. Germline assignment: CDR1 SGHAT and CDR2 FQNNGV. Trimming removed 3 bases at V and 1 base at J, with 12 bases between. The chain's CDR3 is CASSFGTGPNTEAFF. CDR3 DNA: TGTGCCAGCAGCTTCGGTACAGGCCCGAACACTGAAGCTTTCTTT. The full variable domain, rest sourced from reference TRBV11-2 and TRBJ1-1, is EAGVAQSPRYKIIEKRQSVAFWCNPISGHATLYWYQQILGQGPKLLIQFQNNGVVDDSQLPKDRFSAERLKGVDSTLKIQPAKLEDSAVYLCASSFGTGPNTEAFFGQGTRLTVV.

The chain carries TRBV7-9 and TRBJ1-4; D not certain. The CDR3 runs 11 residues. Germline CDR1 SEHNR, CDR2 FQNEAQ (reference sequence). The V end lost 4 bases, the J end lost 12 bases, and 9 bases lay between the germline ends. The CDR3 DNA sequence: TGTGCCAGCAGCTCTCGATGGGAACTGTTTTTT. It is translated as CASSSRWELFF.

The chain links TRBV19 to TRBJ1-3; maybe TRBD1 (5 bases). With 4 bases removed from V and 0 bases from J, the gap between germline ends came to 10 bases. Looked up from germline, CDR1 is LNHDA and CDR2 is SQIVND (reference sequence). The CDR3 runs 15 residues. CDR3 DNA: TGTGCCAGTAGTAAGGGACGGAACTCTGGAAACACCATATATTTT. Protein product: CASSKGRNSGNTIYF. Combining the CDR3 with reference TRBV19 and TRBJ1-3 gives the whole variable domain DGGITQSPKYLFRKEGQNVTLSCEQNLNHDAMYWYRQDPGQGLRLIYYSQIVNDFQKGDIAEGYSVSREKKESFPLTVTSAQKNPTAFYLCASSKGRNSGNTIYFGEGSWLTVV.

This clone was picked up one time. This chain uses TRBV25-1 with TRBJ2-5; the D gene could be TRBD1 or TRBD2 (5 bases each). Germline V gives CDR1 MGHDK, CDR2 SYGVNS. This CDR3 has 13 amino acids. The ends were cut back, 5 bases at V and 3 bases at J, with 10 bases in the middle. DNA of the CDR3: TGTGCCAGCAGTTCGGGGCAGAAAGAGACCCAGTACTTC. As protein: CASSSGQKETQYF.

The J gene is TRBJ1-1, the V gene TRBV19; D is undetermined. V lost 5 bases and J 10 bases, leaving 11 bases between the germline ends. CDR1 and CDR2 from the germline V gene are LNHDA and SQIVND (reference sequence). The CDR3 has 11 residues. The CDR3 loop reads CASSPPPGAFF. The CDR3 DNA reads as TGTGCCAGTAGTCCACCACCAGGAGCTTTCTTT.

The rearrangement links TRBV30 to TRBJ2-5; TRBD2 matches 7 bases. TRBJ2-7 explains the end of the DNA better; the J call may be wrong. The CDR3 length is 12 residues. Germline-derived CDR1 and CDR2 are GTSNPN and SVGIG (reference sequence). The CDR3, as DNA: TGTGCCTGGAGTGTTTGGGGGGGCGAGCAGTACTTC. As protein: CAWSVWGGEQYF.

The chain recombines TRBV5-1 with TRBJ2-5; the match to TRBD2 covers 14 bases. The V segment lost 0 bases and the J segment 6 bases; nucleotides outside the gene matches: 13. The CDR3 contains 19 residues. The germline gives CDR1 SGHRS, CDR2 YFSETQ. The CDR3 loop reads CASSLEETSGGALQKTQYF. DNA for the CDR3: TGCGCCAGCAGCTTGGAGGAGACTAGCGGGGGGGCACTTCAGAAGACCCAGTACTTC.